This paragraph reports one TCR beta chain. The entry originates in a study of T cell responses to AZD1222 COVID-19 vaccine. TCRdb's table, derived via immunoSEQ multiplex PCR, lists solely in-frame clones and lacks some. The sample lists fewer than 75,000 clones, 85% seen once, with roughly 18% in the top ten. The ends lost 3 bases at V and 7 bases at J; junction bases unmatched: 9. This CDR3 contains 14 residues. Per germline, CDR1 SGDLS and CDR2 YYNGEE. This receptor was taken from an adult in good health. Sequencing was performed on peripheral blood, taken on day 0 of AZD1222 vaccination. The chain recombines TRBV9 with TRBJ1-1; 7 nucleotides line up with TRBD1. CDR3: CASSAQGGLDEAFF. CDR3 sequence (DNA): TGTGCCAGCAGCGCGCAGGGGGGGCTGGATGAAGCTTTCTTT.